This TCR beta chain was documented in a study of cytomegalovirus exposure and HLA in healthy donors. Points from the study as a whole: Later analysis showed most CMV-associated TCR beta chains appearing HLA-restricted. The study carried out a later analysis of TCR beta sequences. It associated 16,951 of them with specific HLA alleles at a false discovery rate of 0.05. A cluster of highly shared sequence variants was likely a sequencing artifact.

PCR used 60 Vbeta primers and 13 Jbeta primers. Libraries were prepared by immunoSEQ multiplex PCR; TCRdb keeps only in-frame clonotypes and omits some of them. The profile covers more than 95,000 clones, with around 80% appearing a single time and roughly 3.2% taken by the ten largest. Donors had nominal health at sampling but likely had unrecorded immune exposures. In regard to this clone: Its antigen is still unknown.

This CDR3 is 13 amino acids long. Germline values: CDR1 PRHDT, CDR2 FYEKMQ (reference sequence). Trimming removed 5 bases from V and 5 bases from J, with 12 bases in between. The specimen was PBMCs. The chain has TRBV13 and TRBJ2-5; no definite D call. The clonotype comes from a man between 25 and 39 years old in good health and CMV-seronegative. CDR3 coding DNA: TGTGCCAGCAGCCTCGTCCCCGGGGAGACCCAGTACTTC. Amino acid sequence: CASSLVPGETQYF.